Each of the 31 T cell receptor beta chains below was sequenced from the same sample in a study of tumor and adjacent non-tumor tissue in lung cancer. This sample's RNA came from whole unsorted tissue. A modified ARM-PCR protocol with three rounds of nested PCR amplified TCRbeta. TCRdb processed the multiplex PCR reads anew with MiXCR; each CDR3 protein has one entry. The sample holds more than 95,000 distinct CDR3 sequences; about 66% are singletons and the top ten take 9.5% to 15%. The sequencing input was lung tumor tissue. These receptors originate from a man aged 25-40 years with non-small cell lung cancer.

As concerns this clonotype: Just one base apart from a much larger clone, this may be a read error. The rearrangement links TRBV20-1 to TRBJ2-1, with 10 bases aligning to TRBD2. The CDR3 totals 16 residues. Germline V gene lookup returns CDR1 DFQATT and CDR2 SNEGSKA (reference sequence). As DNA, the CDR3 is TGCAGTGCAGAACCGGGACTAGCGAACTCCTACAATGACCAGTTCTTC. Its protein product is CSAEPGLANSYNDQFF.

Worth noting for this clonotype: This CDR3 is missing its conserved last phenylalanine or tryptophan, likely due to a read error. The DNA is omitted, as the CDR3 cannot be located on it reliably, and the CDR3 follows TCRdb's listing. This rearrangement joins TRBV19 to TRBJ2-2; the table's D gene call, TRBD1, was not cross checked with the DNA. CDR1 and CDR2 (germline): LNHDA, SQIVND (reference sequence). The CDR3 sequence runs 15 residues, both termini included. CDR3 residues: CASTTGAANTWELFS.

On this clonotype: This may be a read error: a much more frequent sequence differs by one nucleotide. This chain uses TRBV10-2 with TRBJ2-7, with a weak D call TRBD2 (5 bases). CDR1 and CDR2 from the germline V gene are WSHSY and SAAADI. The CDR3 loop spans 11 amino acids. CDR3 nucleotides: TGCGCCAGCAGTCCCAGCGGCGAGGAGTACTTC. Translated, it gives CASSPSGEEYF.

This clonotype was counted a single time. The genes are TRBV12-3 or TRBV12-4 and TRBJ2-1; 7 nucleotides match TRBD2. V was pared by 7 bases and J by 5 bases, with 11 bases of the junction left unmatched. The CDR3 extends over 15 amino acids. This CDR3 reads CASNIAGSSNNEQFF. The CDR3, as DNA: TGTGCCAGCAATATAGCGGGTAGCTCTAACAATGAGCAGTTCTTC.

For this clonotype: This may be a read error: a much more frequent sequence differs by one nucleotide. V is TRBV10-3 and J is TRBJ2-1, with 8 positions matching TRBD2. V lost 10 bases, J lost 9 bases, and 14 bases stayed unmatched. Germline CDR1 ENHRY, CDR2 SYGVKD. The CDR3 is made up of 14 amino acids. The CDR3 sequence is CATSSGGVLREQFF. CDR3 DNA sequence: TGTGCCACGAGCTCCGGGGGGGTACTTCGTGAGCAGTTCTTC.

A few counts support this clonotype. This may be a read error: a much more frequent sequence differs by one nucleotide. This chain uses TRBV6-2 or TRBV6-3 with TRBJ2-2, with D possibly called TRBD1 or TRBD2 (5 bases each). The germline V and J ends were trimmed by 7 bases and 4 bases, with 19 bases remaining between them. CDR3 length equals 16 residues. Germline values: CDR1 MNHEY, CDR2 SVGEGT. The CDR3 DNA reads TGTGCCAGCACCGCCCCAGGTCAGGGAGCCACCGGGGAGCTGTTTTTT. Protein product: CASTAPGQGATGELFF.

This clonotype has ten or more counts. The rearrangement joins TRBV5-4 to TRBJ1-4, with a tentative D call TRBD1 (5 bases). The germline CDR1 and CDR2 sequences are SGHNT and YYREEE (reference sequence). CDR3 size: 14 residues. The V end was cut by 0 bases, the J end by 8 bases, with 11 bases between. The CDR3 nucleotides are TGTGCCAGCAGCTTGGAAAAGGAGGGGGAAAAACTGTTTTTT. This codes for CASSLEKEGEKLFF.

The chain links TRBV24-1 to TRBJ1-5; TRBD1 agrees at 11 bases. Looked up from germline, CDR1 is KGHDR and CDR2 is SFDVKD. V was clipped by 2 bases and J by 7 bases; unmatched bases: 6. The CDR3 totals 16 residues. The DNA for the CDR3 is TGTGCCACCAGTGATTGGGACAGGGGGAAGGAGCAGCCCCAGCATTTT. This codes for CATSDWDRGKEQPQHF.

As for this clonotype: It may be a read error: a sequence one base away is much more abundant. The rearrangement uses TRBV6-2 or TRBV6-3 and TRBJ2-7; D possibly corresponds to TRBD1 (6 bases). This CDR3 has 14 amino acids. The germline V gene has CDR1 MNHEY and CDR2 SVGEGT. CDR3 nucleotide sequence: TGTGTCAGCAGTCGTTTTCAGGGGCCCTACGAGCAGTACTTC. This codes for CVSSRFQGPYEQYF.

With respect to this clonotype: Compared with germline, one end of the junction differs, possibly owing to a read error. The CDR3 sequence is CVSNLRTSGANTGELFF. The CDR3 coding sequence is TGTGTCAGCAACTTAAGGACTAGCGGGGCGAACACCGGGGAGCTGTTTTTT. The J gene is TRBJ2-2, the V gene TRBV7-8; 12 positions match TRBD2. Germline loops: CDR1 SGHVS, CDR2 FQNEAQ. There are 17 residues in the CDR3. The whole variable domain, remainder taken from reference TRBV7-8 and TRBJ2-2, is GAGVSQSPRYKVAKRGQDVALRCDPISGHVSLFWYQQALGQGPEFLTYFQNEAQLDKSGLPSDRFFAERPEGSVSTLKIQRTQQEDSAVYLCVSNLRTSGANTGELFFGEGSRLTVL.

For this clonotype: The junction and the germline gene differ at one end; a read error may be behind it. The gene calls are TRBV20-1 and TRBJ2-7; 9 bases map to TRBD1. The CDR3 spans 15 residues. Per germline, CDR1 DFQATT and CDR2 SNEGSKA (reference sequence). CDR3 DNA sequence: TGTGGTGCCAGCGCGGGACAGGGTTTTCCTTACGAGCAGTACTTC. Its protein product is CGASAGQGFPYEQYF.

The chain combines TRBV28 with TRBJ1-2, with D hard to call. The CDR3 extends over 16 amino acids. Germline assignment: CDR1 MDHEN and CDR2 SYDVKM. Trimming cost V 8 bases and J 2 bases, with 21 bases left between them. The CDR3 region is CASYGELTLANYGYTF. The CDR3 bases are TGTGCCAGCTACGGTGAGCTTACATTAGCGAACTATGGCTACACCTTC.

About this clonotype itself: One end of the junction does not line up with germline, which may come from a read error. The V call is TRBV4-2, the J call TRBJ1-1; D is perhaps TRBD1 (5 bases). From germline, CDR1 is LGHNA and CDR2 YNFKEQ. The CDR3 extends over 17 amino acids. Here the CDR3 reads CAGSQVISKAGYTEAFF. For the CDR3, the DNA is TGTGCCGGCAGCCAAGTAATTTCGAAAGCAGGGTACACTGAAGCTTTCTTT.

This clonotype was counted ten times or more. The CDR3 here is CSARGFDRQETQYF. CDR3 coding DNA: TGCAGTGCTAGAGGTTTCGACCGACAAGAGACCCAGTACTTC. This chain connects TRBV20-1 to TRBJ2-5; D gene uncertain. Trimming cost V 1 base and J 2 bases, with 11 bases left between them. Germline lookup yields CDR1 DFQATT and CDR2 SNEGSKA (reference sequence). CDR3 length equals 14 residues.

This clonotype was seen once. Just one base apart from a much larger clone, this may be a read error. The rearrangement links TRBV5-5 to TRBJ2-1; D gene uncertain. The CDR3 consists of 11 residues. Trimming removed 2 bases at V and 9 bases at J, with 6 bases between. Germline V gene lookup returns CDR1 SGHKS and CDR2 YYEKEE (reference sequence). The CDR3 region has the DNA TGTGCCAGCAGCTTAGGTAGTGAGCAGTTCTTC. Translated, it gives CASSLGSEQFF.

At least ten counts were recorded for this clonotype. This chain links TRBV5-4 with TRBJ2-4; D gene uncertain. The CDR3 is made up of 15 amino acids. Germline assignment: CDR1 SGHNT and CDR2 YYREEE (reference sequence). Trimming pared 4 bases from V and 2 bases from J, leaving 13 bases between. The CDR3 nucleotides are TGTGCCAGCAGCCCGGATTGGGCCACCAAAAACATTCAGTACTTC. Protein sequence: CASSPDWATKNIQYF.

Points on this clonotype: The junction departs from germline at one end; a sequencing error may be responsible. The V gene is TRBV20-1, the J gene TRBJ2-3, with 9 bases matching TRBD2. This CDR3 spans 17 amino acids. Germline V lookup: CDR1 DFQATT, CDR2 SNEGSKA (reference sequence). CDR3 sequence: CSAKGIAGAASTYTQYF. DNA of the CDR3: TGCAGTGCCAAGGGAATAGCGGGGGCCGCTAGCACATATACGCAGTATTTT.

This clonotype was observed at least ten times. The J gene is TRBJ1-5, the V gene TRBV29-1, with D unresolved. CDR1 and CDR2 from the germline V gene are SQVTM and ANQGSEA. This CDR3 is 13 amino acids long. CDR3 nucleotide sequence: TGCGCGTCCGGGAGTACCCGCAATCAGCCCCAGCATTTT. It encodes CASGSTRNQPQHF.

This clonotype was counted at least ten times. This chain connects TRBV12-3 or TRBV12-4 to TRBJ2-1; 7 bases fit TRBD1. The CDR3 is 16 amino acids. V gave up 6 bases and J gave up 7 bases; unmatched junction bases: 15. The CDR3, as DNA: TGTGCCAGCAGCCCTGGGACAGATCGTAAAAGGAATGAGCAGTTCTTC. Residues: CASSPGTDRKRNEQFF.

The chain employs TRBV11-3 and TRBJ2-1; 7 bases agree with TRBD2. V shed 5 bases and J 5 bases; nucleotides not matched to a gene: 12. Per germline, CDR1 SGHNT and CDR2 YENEEA. CDR3 length: 16 residues. CDR3 sequence reads: CASSQGLSGANNEQFF. CDR3 DNA sequence: TGTGCCAGCAGCCAGGGACTATCGGGAGCTAACAATGAGCAGTTCTTC.

The gene calls are TRBV20-1 and TRBJ1-5; D remains ambiguous. The CDR3 has 14 amino acids. V lost 0 bases and J 1 base, leaving 7 bases between the germline ends. The germline CDR1 and CDR2 sequences are DFQATT and SNEGSKA (reference sequence). The CDR3, as DNA: TGCAGTGCTAGAGACACCTACAGCAATCAGCCCCAGCATTTT. It codes for CSARDTYSNQPQHF.

On this clonotype: The junction differs from germline at one of its ends, possibly a read error. The chain employs TRBV11-3 and TRBJ2-5, with TRBD2 matching 7 bases. Germline V gene data show CDR1 as SGHNT and CDR2 as YENEEA. The CDR3 spans 15 residues. CDR3 in DNA: TGTGCTAGCAGCCCGGGGGGTAGCCTTCAAGAGACGCAGCAGTTC. Amino acids: CASSPGGSLQETQQF.

This clonotype came up many times. The chain joins TRBV6-5 to TRBJ2-7, with 8 bases aligning to TRBD2. Losses at the gene ends were 4 bases for V and 1 base for J; bases not matched to a gene: 9. Germline CDR1 and CDR2: MNHEY and SVGAGI. The CDR3 is made up of 16 amino acids. The CDR3 sequence: CASSFLPGGVSYEQYF. CDR3 sequence (DNA): TGTGCCAGCAGTTTCCTTCCGGGGGGGGTTTCCTACGAGCAGTACTTC.

This clonotype showed up many times. The rearrangement links TRBV6-2 or TRBV6-3 to TRBJ1-2; D might be TRBD1 (6 bases). The CDR3 is 15 residues long. V was shortened by 0 bases and J by 4 bases, with 12 bases between the two germline ends. CDR1 and CDR2 (germline): MNHEY, SVGEGT. The CDR3 sequence: CASSYSPTDSYGYTF. CDR3 sequence (DNA): TGTGCCAGCAGTTACTCCCCGACGGACAGCTATGGCTACACCTTC.

The chain employs TRBV29-1 and TRBJ2-3, with D possibly called TRBD1 or TRBD2 (6 bases each). Trimming left V 3 bases short and J 6 bases short, with 16 bases between. The CDR3 consists of 14 residues. Germline CDR1 reads SQVTM; CDR2 reads ANQGSEA. The CDR3, as DNA: TGCAGCGTTGAGGGGGCCTCTAGCGCTGATACGCAGTATTTT. It codes for CSVEGASSADTQYF.

The chain uses TRBV20-1 and TRBJ1-1; TRBD1 is a possible D gene (5 bases). Germline V gene lookup returns CDR1 DFQATT and CDR2 SNEGSKA (reference sequence). Trimming left V 0 bases short and J 7 bases short, with 15 bases between. This CDR3 spans 14 amino acids. CDR3 in DNA: TGCAGTGCTAGAGATCCCCGGGCTGGGGGTGAAGCTTTCTTT. Its protein product is CSARDPRAGGEAFF.

V gene TRBV29-1 combines with J gene TRBJ2-5; a possible D gene is TRBD2 (5 bases). The CDR3 extends over 10 amino acids. Per germline, CDR1 SQVTM and CDR2 ANQGSEA. Deletions cut 5 bases from V and 5 bases from J, with 6 bases between. CDR3 bases: TGCAGCGTTCGAGGGGAGACCCAGTACTTC. This encodes CSVRGETQYF.

On this clonotype: The germline gene is not matched at one end of the junction; a read error may be the cause. V gene TRBV6-5 combines with J gene TRBJ1-1, with a possible D match to TRBD1 (6 bases). The CDR3 is made up of 11 amino acids. Germline V lookup: CDR1 MNHEY, CDR2 SVGAGI. CDR3 bases: TGTGCCAGCAGAGGACAGACTGAAGTTCTCTTT. It encodes CASRGQTEVLF.

This clonotype was detected ten times or more. This chain joins TRBV6-6 and TRBJ1-2; weak D call: TRBD1 (6 bases). V was clipped by 6 bases and J by 2 bases, with 7 bases between them. The CDR3 covers 12 residues. From germline, CDR1 is MNHNY and CDR2 SVGAGI (reference sequence). The DNA of the CDR3 is TGTGCCAGCAGCACAGGGAACTATGGCTACACCTTC. This codes for CASSTGNYGYTF.

Concerning this clonotype itself: A much more abundant neighbour one base away suggests this may be a read error. The chain's CDR3 is CSAQQGCTGELFF. DNA of the CDR3: TGCAGTGCCCAACAGGGATGCACCGGGGAGCTGTTTTTT. The genes are TRBV20-1 and TRBJ2-2, with D perhaps TRBD1 (6 bases). Germline lookup yields CDR1 DFQATT and CDR2 SNEGSKA (reference sequence). This CDR3 contains 13 residues. V was clipped by 6 bases and J by 4 bases, with 12 bases between them.

Points on this clonotype: An end of the junction does not agree with germline; a read error may underlie this. The chain carries TRBV5-1 and TRBJ2-3; D unclear. Germline lookup yields CDR1 SGHRS and CDR2 YFSETQ. The length of the CDR3 is 16 residues. The CDR3 nucleotides read TGCGCCAGCAGCTTGGGAGAAGAGGCATTCCCAGATACGCGGTATTTT. Amino acids: CASSLGEEAFPDTRYF. The full variable domain, its missing parts supplied by reference TRBV5-1 and TRBJ2-3, is KAGVTQTPRYLIKTRGQQVTLSCSPISGHRSVSWYQQTPGQGLQFLFEYFSETQRNKGNFPGRFSGRQFSNSRSEMNVSTLELGDSALYLCASSLGEEAFPDTRYFGPGTRLTVL.